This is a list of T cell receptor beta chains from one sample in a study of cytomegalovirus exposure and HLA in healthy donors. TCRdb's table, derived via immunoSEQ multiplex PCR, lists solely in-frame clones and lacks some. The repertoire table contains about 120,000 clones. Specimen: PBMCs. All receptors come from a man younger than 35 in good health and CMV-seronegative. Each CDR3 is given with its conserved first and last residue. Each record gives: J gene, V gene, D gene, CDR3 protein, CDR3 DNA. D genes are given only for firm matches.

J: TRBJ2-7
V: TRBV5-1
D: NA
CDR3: CASSFFPGGYYEQYF
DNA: TGCGCCAGCAGCTTTTTTCCGGGGGGCTACTACGAGCAGTACTTC

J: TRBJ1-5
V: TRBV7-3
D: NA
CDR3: CASSLDGGAGQPQHF
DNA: TGTGCCAGCAGCCTAGACGGGGGGGCAGGTCAGCCCCAGCATTTT

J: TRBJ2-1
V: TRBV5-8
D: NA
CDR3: CASRDRLGTSLGEQFF
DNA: TGTGCCAGCAGGGATCGGTTGGGGACATCCCTAGGGGAGCAGTTCTTC

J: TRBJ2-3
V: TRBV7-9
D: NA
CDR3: CASSLGGRGDTDTQYF
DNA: TGTGCCAGCAGCTTAGGTGGCAGGGGCGACACAGATACGCAGTATTTT

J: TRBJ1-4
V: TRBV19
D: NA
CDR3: CASRADRHSRTNEKLFF
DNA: TGTGCCAGTAGGGCGGACAGACACTCTAGAACTAATGAAAAACTGTTTTTT

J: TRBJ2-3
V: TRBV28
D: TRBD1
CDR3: CASSAPGQGTDTQYF
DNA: TGTGCCAGCAGTGCTCCGGGACAGGGGACAGATACGCAGTATTTT

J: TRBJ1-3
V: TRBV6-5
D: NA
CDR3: CASSRGSPNGNTIYF
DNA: TGTGCCAGCAGTAGGGGATCCCCAAATGGAAACACCATATATTTT

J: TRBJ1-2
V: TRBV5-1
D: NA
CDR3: CASSLPGDGYTF
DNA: TGCGCCAGCAGCTTACCAGGGGATGGCTACACCTTC

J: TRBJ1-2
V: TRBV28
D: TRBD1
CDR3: CASSFGTGGSGGYTF
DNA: TGTGCCAGCAGTTTTGGGACAGGGGGCTCCGGAGGCTACACCTTC

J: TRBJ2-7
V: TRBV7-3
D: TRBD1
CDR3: CASSLQGAPSYEQYF
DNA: TGTGCCAGCAGCTTACAGGGGGCTCCATCCTACGAGCAGTACTTC

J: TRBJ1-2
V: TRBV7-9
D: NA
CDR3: CAMQGSGDYGYTF
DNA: TGTGCCATGCAGGGCTCCGGAGACTATGGCTACACCTTC

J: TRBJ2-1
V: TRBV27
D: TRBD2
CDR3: CASSNRGGSSYNEQFF
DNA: TGTGCCAGCAGCAATCGGGGGGGGAGCTCCTACAATGAGCAGTTCTTC

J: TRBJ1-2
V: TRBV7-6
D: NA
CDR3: CASSPTEYYGYTF
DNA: TGTGCCAGCAGCCCTACCGAATACTATGGCTACACCTTC

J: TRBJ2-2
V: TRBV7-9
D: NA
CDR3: CASSELWGRSGELFF
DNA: TGTGCCAGCAGTGAGCTTTGGGGGCGCTCGGGGGAGCTGTTTTTT

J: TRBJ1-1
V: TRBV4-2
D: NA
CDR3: CASSQGKGAAEAFF
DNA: TGTGCCAGCAGCCAAGGAAAGGGAGCCGCTGAAGCTTTCTTT

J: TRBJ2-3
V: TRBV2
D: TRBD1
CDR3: CASDRQSGGADTQYF
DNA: TGTGCCAGCGACCGACAATCAGGGGGCGCAGATACGCAGTATTTT

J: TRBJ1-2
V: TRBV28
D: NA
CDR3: CASSLGGLTGRNYGYTF
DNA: TGTGCCAGCAGTTTAGGGGGATTGACAGGCCGTAACTATGGCTACACCTTC

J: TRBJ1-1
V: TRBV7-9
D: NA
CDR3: CASSLLDRNTEAFF
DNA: TGTGCCAGCAGTCTCCTCGACAGAAACACTGAAGCTTTCTTT

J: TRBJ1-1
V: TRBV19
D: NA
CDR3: CASSPGAYISEAFF
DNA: TGTGCCAGTAGTCCAGGGGCTTATATCTCTGAAGCTTTCTTT

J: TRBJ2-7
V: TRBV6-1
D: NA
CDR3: CASRPSGGAKFEQYF
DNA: TGTGCCAGCAGACCTTCTGGGGGCGCCAAGTTCGAGCAGTACTTC

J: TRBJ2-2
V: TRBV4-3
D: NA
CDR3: CASSQLANTGELFF
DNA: TGCGCCAGCAGCCAATTGGCTAACACCGGGGAGCTGTTTTTT

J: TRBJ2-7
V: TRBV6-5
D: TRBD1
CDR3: CASSYYGQGAYEQYF
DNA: TGTGCCAGCAGTTACTATGGACAGGGGGCCTACGAGCAGTACTTC

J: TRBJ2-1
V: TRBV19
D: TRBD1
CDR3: CASSMRRTGVEQFF
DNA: TGTGCCAGTAGTATGCGCCGGACAGGGGTAGAGCAGTTCTTC

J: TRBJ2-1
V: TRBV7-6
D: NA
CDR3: CASSSSGFYNEQFF
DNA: TGTGCCAGCAGCTCATCGGGTTTCTACAATGAGCAGTTCTTC

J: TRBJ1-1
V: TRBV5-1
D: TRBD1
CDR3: CASRGGTGGQTEAFF
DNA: TGCGCCAGCAGGGGAGGGACAGGGGGCCAGACTGAAGCTTTCTTT

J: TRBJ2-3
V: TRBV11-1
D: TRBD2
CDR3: CASRRGLAGVGSTDTQYF
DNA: TGTGCCAGCCGTAGGGGGCTAGCGGGGGTCGGGTCCACAGATACGCAGTATTTT

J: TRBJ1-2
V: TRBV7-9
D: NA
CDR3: CASSLSFGGHYGYTF
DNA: TGTGCCAGCAGCCTTAGTTTTGGGGGCCACTATGGCTACACCTTC

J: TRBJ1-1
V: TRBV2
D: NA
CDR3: CASISRAEAFF
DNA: TGTGCCAGCATTTCCCGGGCTGAAGCTTTCTTT

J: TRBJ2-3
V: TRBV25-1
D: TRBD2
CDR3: CASSDSLARGGDTQYF
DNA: TGTGCCAGCAGTGACTCACTAGCGAGGGGTGGAGATACGCAGTATTTT

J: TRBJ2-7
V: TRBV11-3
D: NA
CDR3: CASSHPEASDPYEQYF
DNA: TGTGCCAGCAGCCACCCGGAGGCTAGCGACCCCTACGAGCAGTACTTC

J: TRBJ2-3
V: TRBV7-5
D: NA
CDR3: CVRSFCAPAGDTQYF
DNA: TGTGTCAGAAGCTTCTGTGCGCCTGCGGGAGATACGCAGTATTTT

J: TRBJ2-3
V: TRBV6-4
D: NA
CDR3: CASSAAGSTDTQYF
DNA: TGTGCCAGCAGTGCGGCGGGTAGCACAGATACGCAGTATTTT

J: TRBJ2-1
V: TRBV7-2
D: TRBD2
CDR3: CASSRDSGGAYNEQFF
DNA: TGTGCCAGCAGCCGGGATAGCGGGGGGGCCTACAATGAGCAGTTCTTC

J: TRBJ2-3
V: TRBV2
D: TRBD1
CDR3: CASSAPTGGRRDTQYF
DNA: TGTGCCAGCAGTGCCCCGACAGGGGGACGGAGAGATACGCAGTATTTT

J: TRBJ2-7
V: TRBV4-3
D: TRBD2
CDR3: CASSQERTSGDYEQYF
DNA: TGCGCCAGCAGCCAAGAACGGACTAGCGGAGACTACGAGCAGTACTTC

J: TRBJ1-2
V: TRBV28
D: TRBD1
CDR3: CASRLTGGSGYGYTF
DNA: TGTGCCAGCAGACTTACAGGGGGCAGCGGGTATGGCTACACCTTC

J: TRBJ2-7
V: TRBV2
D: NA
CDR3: CASSLDGAYEQYF
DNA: TGTGCCAGCAGTCTCGACGGAGCCTACGAGCAGTACTTC